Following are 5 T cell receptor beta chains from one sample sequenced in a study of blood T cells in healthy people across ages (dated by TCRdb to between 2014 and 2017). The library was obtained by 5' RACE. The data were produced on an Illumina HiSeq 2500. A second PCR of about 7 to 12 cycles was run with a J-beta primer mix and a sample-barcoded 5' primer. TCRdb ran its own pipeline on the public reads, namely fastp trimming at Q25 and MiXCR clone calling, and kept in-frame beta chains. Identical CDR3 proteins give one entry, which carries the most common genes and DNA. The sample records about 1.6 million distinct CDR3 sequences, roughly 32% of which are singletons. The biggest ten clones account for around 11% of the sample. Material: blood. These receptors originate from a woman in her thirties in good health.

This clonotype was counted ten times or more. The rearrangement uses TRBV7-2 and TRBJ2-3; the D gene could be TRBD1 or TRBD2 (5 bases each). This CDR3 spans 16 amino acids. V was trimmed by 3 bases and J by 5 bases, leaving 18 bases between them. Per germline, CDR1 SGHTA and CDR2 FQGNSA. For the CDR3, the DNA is TGTGCCAGCAGCTTTAGAGGGACCGCCGCCGGAGATACGCAGTATTTT. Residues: CASSFRGTAAGDTQYF. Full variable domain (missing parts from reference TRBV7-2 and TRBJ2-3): GAGVSQSPSNKVTEKGKDVELRCDPISGHTALYWYRQSLGQGLEFLIYFQGNSAPDKSGLPSDRFSAERTGGSVSTLTIQRTQQEDSAVYLCASSFRGTAAGDTQYFGPGTRLTVL.

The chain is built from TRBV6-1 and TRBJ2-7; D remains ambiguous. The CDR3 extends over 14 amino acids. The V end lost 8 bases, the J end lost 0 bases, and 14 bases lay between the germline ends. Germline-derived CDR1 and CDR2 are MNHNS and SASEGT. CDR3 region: CASRTPLSSYEQYF. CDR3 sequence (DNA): TGTGCCAGCCGTACACCTCTTAGCTCCTACGAGCAGTACTTC.

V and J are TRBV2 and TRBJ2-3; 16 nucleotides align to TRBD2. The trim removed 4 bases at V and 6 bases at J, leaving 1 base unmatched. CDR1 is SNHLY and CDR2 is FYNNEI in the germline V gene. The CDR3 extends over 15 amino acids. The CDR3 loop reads CASSAGLAGGDTQYF. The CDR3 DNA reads TGTGCCAGCAGTGCGGGACTAGCGGGAGGGGATACGCAGTATTTT.

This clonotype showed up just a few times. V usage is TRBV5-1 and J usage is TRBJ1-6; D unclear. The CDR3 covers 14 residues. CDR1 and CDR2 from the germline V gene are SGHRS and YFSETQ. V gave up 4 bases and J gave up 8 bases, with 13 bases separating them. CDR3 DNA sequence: TGCGCCAGCAGCAACCCGGACGTTTATTCACCCCTCCACTTT. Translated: CASSNPDVYSPLHF.

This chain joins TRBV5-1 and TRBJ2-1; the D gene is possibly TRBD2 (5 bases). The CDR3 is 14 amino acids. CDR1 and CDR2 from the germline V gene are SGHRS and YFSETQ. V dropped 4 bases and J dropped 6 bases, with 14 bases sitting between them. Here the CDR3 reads CASSKVEGANEQFF. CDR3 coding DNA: TGCGCCAGCAGCAAAGTCGAGGGAGCCAATGAGCAGTTCTTC. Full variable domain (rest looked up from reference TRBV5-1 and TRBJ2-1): KAGVTQTPRYLIKTRGQQVTLSCSPISGHRSVSWYQQTPGQGLQFLFEYFSETQRNKGNFPGRFSGRQFSNSRSEMNVSTLELGDSALYLCASSKVEGANEQFFGPGTRLTVL.